This record concerns one T cell receptor (beta chain) sequence. Its antigen is unidentified. This specimen belongs to a study of T cell responses to AZD1222 COVID-19 vaccine. Broader study findings: Recipients of AZD1222 seropositive at baseline numbered only six or seven. An increase in Spike-specific TCR breadth and depth was observed after two AZD1222 doses. Donor demographics were predominantly white British with a female majority; clonal diversity may be underestimated. Per reports, nearly half of all spike-specific TCRs target regions that are unmutated in variants.

Libraries were prepared by immunoSEQ multiplex PCR; TCRdb keeps only in-frame clonotypes and omits some of them. The data hold 100,000 to 150,000 clones, with 91% observed a single time. Trimming took 1 base from V and 4 from J, leaving 11 bases between them. The germline V gene encodes CDR1 MNHNS and CDR2 SASEGT. The CDR3 has 15 amino acids. V is TRBV6-1 and J is TRBJ1-3, with D hard to call. The clonotype comes from an adult who received the AZD1222 COVID-19 vaccine. The specimen comprised peripheral blood, sampled 28 days after the second AZD1222 dose. The CDR3 region has the DNA TGTGCCAGCAGTGAAGAAGGCGGGTCAGGAAACACCATATATTTT. It encodes CASSEEGGSGNTIYF.